This T cell receptor (beta chain) was identified during a study of vaccination effects on CD4 cells after COVID-19 (dated by TCRdb to between 2020 and 2023). Regarding the study in general: Each participant received two doses of an mRNA SARS-CoV-2 vaccine, either BNT162b2 or mRNA-1273. The Oncomine TCR Beta short-read assay on an Illumina iSeq 100 was used to sequence cultures from other donors in the study. In both COVID-19 convalescent patients and infection-naive vaccine recipients, the study compared SARS-CoV-2 spike-specific CD4+ TCR repertoires from before mRNA vaccination with those from after it. The full study included roughly 11 COVID-19 convalescent patients and several SARS-CoV-2-naive healthy vaccine recipients.

What the work shows at the level of the full study, not this receptor alone: Clones induced by infection and clones induced by vaccination both contracted markedly at late timepoints after vaccination, which fits with T cell responses waning over time. Limitations of the study were the small number of convalescent patients and the absence of early post-infection timepoints. In healthy vaccine recipients, vaccine-induced clones were almost all SARS-CoV-2 mono-reactive, with only 1 of 255 cross-reactive with common cold coronaviruses.

This clone has only a few counts. The antigen it binds to is not known. No per-base quality is available; no much larger clone lies one base away. In the ViraFEST assay, PBMC were stimulated with viral peptide pools, and antigen-specific CD4+ T cell clonotypes were then identified by expansion using TCR sequencing. After 10 days of culture, CD4+ T cells were isolated with the EasySep CD4+ T cell isolation kit. Negative nucleocapsid antibody results before and after vaccination confirmed that the healthy vaccine recipients had no prior SARS-CoV-2 infection. Roughly 2.1 million PBMC per well were cultured in IMDM with 5% human AB serum, 9 to 10 IU/ml IL-2 and gentamicin, plus 10 ug/ml peptides. Half of the culture medium was replaced with fresh IL-2-containing medium on days 3 and 7. Unless otherwise noted, each peptide stimulation condition was cultured in triplicate wells. PBMC were separated from whole blood using Ficoll-Paque Plus gradient centrifugation and were then either cryopreserved at -140C or used fresh. The spike proteins of SARS-CoV-2 and of the common cold coronaviruses HCoV-NL63, HCoV-OC43 and HCoV-229E were spanned by overlapping peptide pools. The QIAamp micro DNA kit was used to extract genomic DNA from the cultured CD4+ T cells.

The germline V gene (reference sequence) sets CDR1 to WNHNN and CDR2 to SYGVQD. From its cysteine to its phenylalanine, the CDR3 spans 15 amino acids. Of all the DNA, just the CDR3 is kept, 45 bases in frame from base 1. V loses 4 bases, J loses 3 bases, and the germline ends lie 15 bases apart. Libraries were made using the immunoSEQ multiplex PCR assay. TCR beta CDR3 sequencing was performed on DNA from the cultured, isolated CD4+ T cells. In the source study's methods: Non-productive TCR sequences were removed and reads were trimmed to the CDR3 region, keeping CDR3s of at least 7 amino acids. The MANAFEST web app was used to pick out antigen-specific clonotypes by comparing their expansion in peptide wells with that in reference cultures. To be called positive, a clone needed expansion at FDR<0.05 compared with the reference and with all other wells, an odds ratio greater than 5, and a frequency greater than 0.1% in two replicate wells. Clonotypes significantly expanded in SARS-CoV-2 spike wells and in at least one common cold coronavirus spike condition were defined as cross-reactive. Using the stringdist R package, CDR3 similarity was measured by Levenshtein distance, and unrooted trees were constructed with ape in R 3.6.1. Sourced from immuneACCESS, this table was stored by TCRdb with only in-frame sequences that have V and J called. A share of the clones is absent; for the studies checked, an unresolved V gene accounts for under half, and the remainder has no known explanation. The D gene and trimming were derived from the DNA, and the V and J assignments and clone size from that table. This sample comprises 78,000 or so clones, about 78% of them detected only once. The leading ten clones occupy approximately 10% of the sample.

Recombination joined TRBV10-1 with TRBJ1-2; no D segment can be confidently identified. The sequence was collected from a human donor who received a COVID-19 vaccine. The material was CD4+ T cells from PBMCs cultured with SARS-CoV-2 spike peptides, obtained before COVID-19 vaccination. The cell subset or site label on this specimen signifies: SARS-CoV-2 spike overlapping peptide pool stimulation. The CDR3 here reads CASSGGRTWDYGYTF. The bases are TGCGCCAGCAGTGGAGGAAGAACCTGGGACTATGGCTACACCTTC.